The rows below give T cell receptor beta chains drawn from one sample of a study of cytomegalovirus exposure and HLA in healthy donors. Profiling relied on immunoSEQ multiplex PCR, and the TCRdb table lists in-frame clones only, not all of them. The repertoire has fewer than 250,000 clones, about 83% of them found once; the top ten carry less than 2%. Sequencing was performed on PBMCs. The source is a man in his forties in good health and CMV-seropositive. Each CDR3 is given with its conserved first and last residue. Each record gives: clone size, J gene, V gene, CDR3 protein. A row's size may be missing; if present it is once, few, many or a size class.

.,TRBJ1-5,TRBV5-4,CASSLTGSDYQPQHF
.,TRBJ1-3,TRBV25-1,CASVPQGAGNTIYF
.,TRBJ2-7,TRBV5-6,CASSLAQHEQYF
.,TRBJ1-5,TRBV19,CASNTTRTGVLPQHF
.,TRBJ1-1,TRBV9,CASRPGQENTEAFF
few,TRBJ2-7,TRBV5-6,CASSLTESRLARSHEQYF
once,TRBJ1-5,TRBV28,CASSFPFEPQHF
.,TRBJ2-7,TRBV14,CASSQVSGSSYEQYF
.,TRBJ1-1,TRBV5-4,CASSPPEGMNTEAFF
.,TRBJ2-7,TRBV15,CATSRAPTGEYEQYF
.,TRBJ1-6,TRBV7-8,CASSRTGWDSPLHF
.,TRBJ1-5,TRBV5-6,CASSFGQGDQPQHF
few,TRBJ1-2,TRBV27,CASGSGKGYTF
.,TRBJ1-2,TRBV5-1,CASSLDTNYGYTF
.,TRBJ2-7,TRBV5-1,CASSLEPGQGYEQYF
.,TRBJ1-2,TRBV15,CATSRAGQIFYGYTF
once,TRBJ1-1,TRBV27,CASRNRVTEAFF
.,TRBJ1-2,TRBV10-3,CAISETEFPNYGYTF
.,TRBJ1-1,TRBV29-1,CSVTDRNTEAFF
.,.,TRBV5-1,CASSLEASGAYEQYF
.,TRBJ1-4,TRBV6-1,CASKAGTGGFGKLFF
.,TRBJ2-5,TRBV2,CASSESFDDMGTQYF
once,TRBJ2-3,TRBV27,CASSFYRADTQYF
.,TRBJ1-2,TRBV30,CAWSVGAGVNYGYTF
.,TRBJ1-1,TRBV19,CASSTLTGVGTEAFF
.,.,TRBV5-1,CASSLGGDRSYEQYF
.,TRBJ1-4,TRBV28,CASSFRTGEKLFF
.,TRBJ1-5,TRBV21-1,CASSNGRGLGNQPQHF
once,TRBJ1-1,TRBV30,CAWSFRTNTEAFF
.,TRBJ2-5,TRBV11-3,CASSNTSGSGETQYF
few,TRBJ1-2,TRBV5-1,CASSLVAGGIGYTF
once,TRBJ1-1,TRBV29-1,CSVHEVIRGEAFF
.,TRBJ1-3,TRBV19,CASRTGLSGNTIYF
.,TRBJ1-1,TRBV21-1,CASSTQGGVDTEAFF
.,TRBJ2-1,TRBV18,CASSPQREVNEQFF
few,TRBJ2-5,TRBV5-1,CASSLRGGPDETQYF
.,TRBJ1-1,TRBV19,CASSIELTALNTEAFF
.,TRBJ1-5,TRBV6-5,CASSYSAPDQPQHF
.,TRBJ2-7,TRBV9,CASSFRTSGRNEQYF
.,TRBJ1-2,TRBV28,CASSHRGRVNYGYTF
.,TRBJ2-3,TRBV9,CASSPRGTSQHTQYF
.,TRBJ2-3,TRBV19,CASSILWTSTDTQYF
.,TRBJ1-4,TRBV30,CASDRGNEKLFF
.,TRBJ2-1,TRBV19,CASSILPSGVTYNEQFF
.,TRBJ1-4,TRBV25-1,CASNRGGNEKLFF
once,TRBJ2-7,TRBV5-4,CASSPTSGIRYEQYF
.,TRBJ1-3,TRBV5-1,CASSDSPASGNTIYF
.,TRBJ2-7,TRBV5-4,CASSLASSGRAGQYF
once,TRBJ1-1,TRBV5-1,CASSLSGQGTEAFF
.,TRBJ2-1,TRBV28,CASSSSGTAGGEFF
.,TRBJ2-7,TRBV25-1,CASSDAGEGEYF
.,TRBJ2-7,TRBV5-1,CASSFTSGRALGYEQYF